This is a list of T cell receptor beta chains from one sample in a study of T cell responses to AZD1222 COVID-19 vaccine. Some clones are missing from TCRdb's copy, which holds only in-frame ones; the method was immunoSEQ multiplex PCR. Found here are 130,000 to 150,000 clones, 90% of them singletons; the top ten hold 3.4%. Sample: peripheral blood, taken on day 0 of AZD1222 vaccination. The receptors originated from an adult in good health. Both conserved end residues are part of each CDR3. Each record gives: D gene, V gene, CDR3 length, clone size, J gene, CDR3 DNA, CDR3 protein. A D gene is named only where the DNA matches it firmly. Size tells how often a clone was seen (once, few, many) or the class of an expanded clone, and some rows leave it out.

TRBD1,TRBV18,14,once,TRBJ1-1,TGTGCCAGCTCACCAGGGACAGAGAACACTGAAGCTTTCTTT,CASSPGTENTEAFF
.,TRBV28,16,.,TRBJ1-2,TGTGCCAGCAGTTTGCCCCTGGGGTCCTTCACCTATGGCTACACCTTC,CASSLPLGSFTYGYTF
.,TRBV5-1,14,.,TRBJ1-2,TGCGCCAGCAGCTCTGGTGGAGGGGGCTATGGCTACACCTTC,CASSSGGGGYGYTF
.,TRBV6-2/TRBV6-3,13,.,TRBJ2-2,TGTGCCAGCAGCCGACAGAGTACCGGGGAGCTGTTTTTT,CASSRQSTGELFF
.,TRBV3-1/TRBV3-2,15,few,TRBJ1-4,TGTGCCAGCAGCCCACCAGGACAGTTTAATGAAAAACTGTTTTTT,CASSPPGQFNEKLFF
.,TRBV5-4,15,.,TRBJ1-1,TGTGCCAGCAGCTCGCCGACAGGTATGAACACTGAAGCTTTCTTT,CASSSPTGMNTEAFF
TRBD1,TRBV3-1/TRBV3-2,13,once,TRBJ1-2,TGTGCCAGCAGCCAAGTACAAGGGGGCGGCTACACCTTC,CASSQVQGGGYTF
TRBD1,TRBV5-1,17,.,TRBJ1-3,TGCGCCAGCAGCTTGGACGGACAGGGGTACTCTGGAAACACCATATATTTT,CASSLDGQGYSGNTIYF
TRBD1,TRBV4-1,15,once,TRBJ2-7,TGCGCCAGCAGCCAAGTCGGGACAGAGGACTACGAGCAGTACTTC,CASSQVGTEDYEQYF
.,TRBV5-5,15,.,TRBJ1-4,TGTGCCAGCAGTGAACGAGATATATTTAATGAAAAACTGTTTTTT,CASSERDIFNEKLFF
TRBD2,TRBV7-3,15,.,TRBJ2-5,TGTGCCAGCAGCTTAGATGCGGGAGGTTGGGAGACCCAGTACTTC,CASSLDAGGWETQYF
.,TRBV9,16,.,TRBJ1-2,TGTGCCAGCAGCGTAAGCCTAAGGATCGGGGTTAACGGCTACACCTTC,CASSVSLRIGVNGYTF
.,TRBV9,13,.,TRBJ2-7,TGTGCCAGCAGCGATACGGACGGCTACGAGCAGTACTTC,CASSDTDGYEQYF
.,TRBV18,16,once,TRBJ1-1,TGTGCCAGCTCACCACTTGGAGGGGGGGTGAACACTGAAGCTTTCTTT,CASSPLGGGVNTEAFF
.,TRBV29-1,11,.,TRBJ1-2,TGCAGCGTTGTCCGGGGGCATGGCTACACCTTC,CSVVRGHGYTF
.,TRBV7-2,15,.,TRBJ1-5,TGTGCCAGCAGCACCACAGGCAATAGCAATCAGCCCCAGCATTTT,CASSTTGNSNQPQHF
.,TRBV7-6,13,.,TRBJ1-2,TGTGCCAGCAGCGGATACCAGGGAGTTGGCTACACCTTC,CASSGYQGVGYTF
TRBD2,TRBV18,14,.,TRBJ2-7,TGTGCCAGCTCACCCCGGGGGGGTCGCGGCGAGCAGTACTTC,CASSPRGGRGEQYF
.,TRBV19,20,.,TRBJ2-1,TGTGCCAGTAAATCCCACCAGACAGGTACCTCCAGTCTCTCCTACAATGAGCAGTTCTTC,CASKSHQTGTSSLSYNEQFF
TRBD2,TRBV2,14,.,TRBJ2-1,TGTGCCAGCAGTGCGACTAGCGGGAGGGCCTTGAGGTTCTTC,CASSATSGRALRFF
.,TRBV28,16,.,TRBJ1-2,TGTGCCAGCAGCCTCCCGGTAACCGAGCTGACGTATGGCTACACCTTC,CASSLPVTELTYGYTF
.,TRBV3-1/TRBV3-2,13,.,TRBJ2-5,TGTGCCAGCAGCCAGCGAACCCAAGAGACCCAGTACTTC,CASSQRTQETQYF
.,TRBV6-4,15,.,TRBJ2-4,TGTGCCAGCAGGGAACCACGGGGACGGAAAAACATTCAGTACTTC,CASREPRGRKNIQYF
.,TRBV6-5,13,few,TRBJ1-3,TGTGCCAGCAGTTACTCAGATCGAAACACCATATATTTT,CASSYSDRNTIYF
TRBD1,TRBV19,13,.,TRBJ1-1,TGTGCCAGTAGTACAGTGACAGGGACTGAAGCTTTCTTT,CASSTVTGTEAFF
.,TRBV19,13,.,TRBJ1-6,TGTGCCAGTAGTATAACCCCCGTTCACCCCCTCCACTTT,CASSITPVHPLHF
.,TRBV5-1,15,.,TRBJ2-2,TGCGCCAGCAGCTTGGATGTATCGGGCACCGGGGAGCTGTTTTTT,CASSLDVSGTGELFF
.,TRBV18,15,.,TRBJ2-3,TGTGCCAGCTCACCACTTAGCGGATACACAGATACGCAGTATTTT,CASSPLSGYTDTQYF
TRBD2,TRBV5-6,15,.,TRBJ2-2,TGTGCCAGCAGCCCCCGACTAGCGGGGCACGGGGAGCTGTTTTTT,CASSPRLAGHGELFF
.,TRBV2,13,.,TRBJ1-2,TGTGCCAGCAGTGGGGGGCAAAACTATGGCTACACCTTC,CASSGGQNYGYTF
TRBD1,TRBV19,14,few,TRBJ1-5,TGTGCCAGTTCGGGGACAGGGGGAAATCAGCCCCAGCATTTT,CASSGTGGNQPQHF
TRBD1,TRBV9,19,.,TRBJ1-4,TGTGCCAGCAGCCCTCCGGGACAGGTTTCTTTCGGAACTAATGAAAAACTGTTTTTT,CASSPPGQVSFGTNEKLFF
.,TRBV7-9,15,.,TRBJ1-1,TGTGCCAGCAGCCTAGGCGGGGGCGCGAACACTGAAGCTTTCTTT,CASSLGGGANTEAFF
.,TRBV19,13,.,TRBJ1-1,.,CASSISVHTEAFF
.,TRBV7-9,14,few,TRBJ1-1,TGTGCCAGCAGCCCGTGGAGGGGGAACACTGAAGCTTTCTTT,CASSPWRGNTEAFF
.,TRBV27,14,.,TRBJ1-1,TGTGCCAGCAGTTCCGACAGGTTGAACACTGAAGCTTTCTTT,CASSSDRLNTEAFF
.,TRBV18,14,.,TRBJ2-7,TGTGCCAGCTCAGGGGCGAGGGGGTTGTACGAGCAGTACTTC,CASSGARGLYEQYF
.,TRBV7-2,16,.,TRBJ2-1,TGTGCCAGCAGCTTAGAAGACAGCCCCGTCTTGGGTGAGCAGTTCTTC,CASSLEDSPVLGEQFF
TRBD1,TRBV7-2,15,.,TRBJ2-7,TGTGCCAGCAGCTTAGGGACAGGGAATGGCAACGAGCAGTACTTC,CASSLGTGNGNEQYF
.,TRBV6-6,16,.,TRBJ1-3,TGTGCCAGCAGCTCTACTGGGGCAAGCGGAGGAAACACCATATATTTT,CASSSTGASGGNTIYF
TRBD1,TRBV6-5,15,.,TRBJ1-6,TGTGCCAGCAAGGGACAGGGGGCCCCTAATTCACCCCTCCACTTT,CASKGQGAPNSPLHF
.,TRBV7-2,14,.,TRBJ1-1,TGTGCCAGCAGTCGCTCTCGGGAGGGCACTGAAGCTTTCTTT,CASSRSREGTEAFF
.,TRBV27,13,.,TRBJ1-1,TGTGCCAGCAGTTGGCAGAGGAACACTGAAGCTTTCTTT,CASSWQRNTEAFF
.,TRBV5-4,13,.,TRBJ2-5,TGTGCCAGCAGCTTGGTTGGTTGGGAGACCCAGTACTTC,CASSLVGWETQYF